This TCR beta chain emerged from a study of vaccination and CD4 T cells after COVID-19. Cultured CD4+ T-cell DNA underwent Oncomine TCR Beta short-read sequencing. TCRdb re-analysed the PCR reads in MiXCR, keeping a single row per CDR3 protein. The sample has fewer than 11,000 distinct CDR3 sequences; about 50% are singletons. A note on this clonotype: Its matching antigen is unknown.

Sample treatment: approximately 9-day PBMC culture with coronavirus spike peptide pools or control peptides (ViraFEST assay). This TCR derives from a human donor who had recovered from COVID-19. Source material: CD4+ T cells from blood, cultured in vitro.

The CDR3 coding sequence is TGTGCCAGCAGCCCCTTTCGCTCGAATGAGCAGTTCTTC. As protein: CASSPFRSNEQFF. The chain is built from TRBV11-3 and TRBJ2-1; D not resolved. Germline lookup yields CDR1 SGHNT and CDR2 YENEEA. V lost 5 bases, J lost 7 bases, and 12 bases lay in between. The CDR3 is made up of 13 amino acids.